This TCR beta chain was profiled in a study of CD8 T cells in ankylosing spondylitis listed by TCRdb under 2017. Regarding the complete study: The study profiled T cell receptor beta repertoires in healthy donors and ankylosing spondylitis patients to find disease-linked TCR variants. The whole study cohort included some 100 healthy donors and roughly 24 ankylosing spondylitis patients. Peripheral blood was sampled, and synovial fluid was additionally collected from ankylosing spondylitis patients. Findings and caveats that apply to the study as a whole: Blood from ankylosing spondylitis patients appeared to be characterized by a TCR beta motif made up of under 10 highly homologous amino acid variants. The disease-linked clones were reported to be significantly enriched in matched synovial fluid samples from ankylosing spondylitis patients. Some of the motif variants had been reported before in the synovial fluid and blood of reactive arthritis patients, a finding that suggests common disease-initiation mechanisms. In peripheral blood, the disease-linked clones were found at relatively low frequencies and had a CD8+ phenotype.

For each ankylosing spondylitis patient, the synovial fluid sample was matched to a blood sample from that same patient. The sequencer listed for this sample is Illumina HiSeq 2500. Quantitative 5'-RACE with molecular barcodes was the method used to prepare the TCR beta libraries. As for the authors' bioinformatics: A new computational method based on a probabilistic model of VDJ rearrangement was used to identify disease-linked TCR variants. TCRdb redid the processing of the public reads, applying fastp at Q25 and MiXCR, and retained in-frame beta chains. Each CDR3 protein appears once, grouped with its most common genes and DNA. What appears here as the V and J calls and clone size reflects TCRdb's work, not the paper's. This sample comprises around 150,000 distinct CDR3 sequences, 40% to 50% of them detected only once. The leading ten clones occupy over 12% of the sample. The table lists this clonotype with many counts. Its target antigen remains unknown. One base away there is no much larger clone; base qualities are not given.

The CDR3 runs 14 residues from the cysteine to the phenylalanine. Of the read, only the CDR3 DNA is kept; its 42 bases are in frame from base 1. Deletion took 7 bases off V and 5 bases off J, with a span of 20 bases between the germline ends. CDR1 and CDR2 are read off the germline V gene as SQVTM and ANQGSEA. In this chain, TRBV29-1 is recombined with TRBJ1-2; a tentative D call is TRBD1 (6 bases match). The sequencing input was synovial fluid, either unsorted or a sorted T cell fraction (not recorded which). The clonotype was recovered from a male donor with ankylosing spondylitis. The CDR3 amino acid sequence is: CSALLPGHGYGYTF. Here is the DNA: TGCAGCGCCCTGTTACCGGGACACGGATATGGCTACACCTTC.